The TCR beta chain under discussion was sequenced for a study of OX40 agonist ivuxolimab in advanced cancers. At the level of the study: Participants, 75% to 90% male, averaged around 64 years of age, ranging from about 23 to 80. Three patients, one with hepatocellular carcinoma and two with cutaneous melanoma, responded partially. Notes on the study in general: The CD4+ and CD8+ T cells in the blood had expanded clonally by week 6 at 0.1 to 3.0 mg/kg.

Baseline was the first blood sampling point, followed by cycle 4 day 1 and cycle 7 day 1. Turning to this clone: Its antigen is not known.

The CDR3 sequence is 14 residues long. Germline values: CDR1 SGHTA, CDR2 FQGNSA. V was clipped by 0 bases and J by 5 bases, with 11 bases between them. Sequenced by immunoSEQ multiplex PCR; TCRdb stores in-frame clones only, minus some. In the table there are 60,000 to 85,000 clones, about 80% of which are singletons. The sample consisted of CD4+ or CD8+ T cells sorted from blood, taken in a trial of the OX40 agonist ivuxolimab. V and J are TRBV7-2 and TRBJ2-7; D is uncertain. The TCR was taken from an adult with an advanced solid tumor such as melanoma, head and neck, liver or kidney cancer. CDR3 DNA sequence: TGTGCCAGCAGCTTAGCTTCAATCGGCCACGAGCAGTACTTC. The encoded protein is CASSLASIGHEQYF.